This T cell receptor beta chain was retrieved from a study of blood T cell repertoires in COVID-19. Seattle researchers signed up patients amid active infection and tracked them longitudinally. Per the authors' pipeline: Counts of nucleated cells, estimated from reference gene primer amplification, were obtained. Method: immunoSEQ multiplex PCR; TCRdb's copy keeps in-frame clones and lacks some. V, J and clone size are those of that table, while D and trimming were read from the DNA. Of roughly 200,000 clones listed, 80% to 85% are singletons. The CDR3 is made up of 13 amino acids. V was shortened by 5 bases and J by 8 bases, with 15 bases between the two germline ends. CDR1 MNHEY and CDR2 SMNVEV come from the germline V gene (reference sequence).

This receptor was taken from a woman of 80 years or more with COVID-19, enrolled during active disease. Input material: peripheral blood. The gene calls are TRBV27 and TRBJ1-2, with D possibly TRBD1 on 6 matching bases. CDR3 DNA sequence: TGTGCCAGCAGTACCTACAGGGTCGACGGCTACACCTTC. Translating gives CASSTYRVDGYTF.